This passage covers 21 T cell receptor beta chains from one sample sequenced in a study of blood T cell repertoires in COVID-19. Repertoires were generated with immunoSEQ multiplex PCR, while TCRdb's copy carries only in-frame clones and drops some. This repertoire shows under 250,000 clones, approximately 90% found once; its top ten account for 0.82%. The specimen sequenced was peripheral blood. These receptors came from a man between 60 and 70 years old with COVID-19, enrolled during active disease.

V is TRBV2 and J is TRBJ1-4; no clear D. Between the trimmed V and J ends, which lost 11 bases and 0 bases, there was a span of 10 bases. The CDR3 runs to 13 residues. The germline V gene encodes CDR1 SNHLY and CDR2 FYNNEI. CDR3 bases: TGTGCCTCCGGGAAAGCAACTAATGAAAAACTGTTTTTT. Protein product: CASGKATNEKLFF.

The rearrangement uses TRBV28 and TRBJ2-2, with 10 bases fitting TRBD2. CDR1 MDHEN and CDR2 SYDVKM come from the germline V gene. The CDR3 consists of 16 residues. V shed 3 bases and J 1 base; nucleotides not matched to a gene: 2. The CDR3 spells CASSFVAGGNTGELFF. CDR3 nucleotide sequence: TGTGCCAGCAGTTTTGTAGCGGGAGGGAACACCGGGGAGCTGTTTTTT.

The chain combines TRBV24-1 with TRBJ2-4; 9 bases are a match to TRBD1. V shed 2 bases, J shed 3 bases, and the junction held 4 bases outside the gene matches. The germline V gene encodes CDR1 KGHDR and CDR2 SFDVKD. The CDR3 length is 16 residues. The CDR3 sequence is CATSDWTGDGKNIQYF. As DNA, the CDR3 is TGTGCCACCAGTGATTGGACAGGGGATGGCAAAAACATTCAGTACTTC.

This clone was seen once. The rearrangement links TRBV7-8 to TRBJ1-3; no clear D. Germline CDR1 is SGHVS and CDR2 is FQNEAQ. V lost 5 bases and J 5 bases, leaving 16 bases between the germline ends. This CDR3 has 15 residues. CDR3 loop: CASSRPAGSRNTIYF. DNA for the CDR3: TGTGCCAGCAGCCGGCCGGCAGGCAGCCGAAACACCATATATTTT.

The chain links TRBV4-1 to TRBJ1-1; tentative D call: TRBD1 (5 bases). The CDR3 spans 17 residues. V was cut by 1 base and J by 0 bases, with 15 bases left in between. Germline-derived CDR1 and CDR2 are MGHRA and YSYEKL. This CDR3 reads CASSQVAARGMNTEAFF. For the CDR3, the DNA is TGCGCCAGCAGCCAAGTCGCAGCAAGGGGTATGAACACTGAAGCTTTCTTT.

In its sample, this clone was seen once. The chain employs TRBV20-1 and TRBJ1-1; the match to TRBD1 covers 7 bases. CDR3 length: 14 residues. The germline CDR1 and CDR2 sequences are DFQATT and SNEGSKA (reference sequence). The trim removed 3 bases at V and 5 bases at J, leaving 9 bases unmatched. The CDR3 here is CSASPSQGYTEAFF. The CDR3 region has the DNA TGCAGTGCTAGTCCCTCACAGGGGTATACTGAAGCTTTCTTT.

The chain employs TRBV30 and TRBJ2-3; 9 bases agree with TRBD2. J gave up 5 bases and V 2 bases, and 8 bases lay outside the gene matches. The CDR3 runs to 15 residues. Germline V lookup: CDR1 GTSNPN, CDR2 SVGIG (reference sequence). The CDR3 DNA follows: TGTGCCTGGAGTCCTAGCGGGGCGCGTGTAGATACGCAGTATTTT. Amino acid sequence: CAWSPSGARVDTQYF.

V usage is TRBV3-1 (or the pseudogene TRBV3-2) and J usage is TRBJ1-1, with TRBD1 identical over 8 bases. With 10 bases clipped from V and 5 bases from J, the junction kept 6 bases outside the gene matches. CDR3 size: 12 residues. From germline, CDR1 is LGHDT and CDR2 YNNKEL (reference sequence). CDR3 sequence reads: CATQGARTEAFF. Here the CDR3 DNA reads TGTGCCACCCAGGGGGCGCGGACTGAAGCTTTCTTT.

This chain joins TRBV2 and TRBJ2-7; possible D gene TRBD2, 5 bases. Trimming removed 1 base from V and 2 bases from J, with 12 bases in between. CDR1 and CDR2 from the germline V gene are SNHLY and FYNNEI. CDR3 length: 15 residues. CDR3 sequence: CASSEGLRVAYEQYF. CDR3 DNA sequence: TGTGCCAGCAGTGAAGGGCTGAGGGTGGCCTACGAGCAGTACTTC.

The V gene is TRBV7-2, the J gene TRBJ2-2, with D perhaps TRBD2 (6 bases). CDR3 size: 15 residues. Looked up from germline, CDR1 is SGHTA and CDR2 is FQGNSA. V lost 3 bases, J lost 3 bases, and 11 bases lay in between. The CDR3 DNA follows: TGTGCCAGCAGCTTGGAGGGTGGGGACACCGGGGAGCTGTTTTTT. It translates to CASSLEGGDTGELFF.

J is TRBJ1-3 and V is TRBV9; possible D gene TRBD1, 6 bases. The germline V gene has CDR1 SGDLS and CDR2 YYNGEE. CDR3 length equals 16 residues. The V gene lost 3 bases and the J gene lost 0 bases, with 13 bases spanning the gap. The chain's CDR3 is CASSGATGRSGNTIYF. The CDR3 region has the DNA TGTGCCAGCAGCGGCGCCACAGGGCGCTCTGGAAACACCATATATTTT.

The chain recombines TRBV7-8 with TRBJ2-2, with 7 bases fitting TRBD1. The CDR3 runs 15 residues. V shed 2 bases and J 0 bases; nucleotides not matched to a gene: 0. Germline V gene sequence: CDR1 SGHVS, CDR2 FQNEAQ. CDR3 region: CASSLQGANTGELFF. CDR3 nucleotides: TGTGCCAGCAGCTTACAGGGGGCGAACACCGGGGAGCTGTTTTTT.

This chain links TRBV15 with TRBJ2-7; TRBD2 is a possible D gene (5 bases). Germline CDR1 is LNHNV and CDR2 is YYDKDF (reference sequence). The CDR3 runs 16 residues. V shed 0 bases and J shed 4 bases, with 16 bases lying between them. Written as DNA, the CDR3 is TGTGCCACCAGCAGAGAAGTCTTTGGACTTAATTACGAGCAGTACTTC. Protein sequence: CATSREVFGLNYEQYF.

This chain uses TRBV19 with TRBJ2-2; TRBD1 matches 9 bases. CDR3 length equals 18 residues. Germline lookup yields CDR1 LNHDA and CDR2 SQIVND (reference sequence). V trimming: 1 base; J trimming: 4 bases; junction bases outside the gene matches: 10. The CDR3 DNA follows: TGTGCCAGTAGTATAGGCCTACGACAGGGGGTACGCACCGGGGAGCTGTTTTTT. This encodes CASSIGLRQGVRTGELFF.

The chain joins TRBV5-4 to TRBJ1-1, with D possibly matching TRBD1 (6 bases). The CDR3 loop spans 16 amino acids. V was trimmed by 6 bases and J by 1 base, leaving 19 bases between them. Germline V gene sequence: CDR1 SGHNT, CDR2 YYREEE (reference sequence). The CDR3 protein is CASTLFRGRGNTEAFF. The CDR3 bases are TGTGCCAGCACCCTTTTTAGGGGCAGGGGGAACACTGAAGCTTTCTTT. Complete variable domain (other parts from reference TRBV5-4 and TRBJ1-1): ETGVTQSPTHLIKTRGQQVTLRCSSQSGHNTVSWYQQALGQGPQFIFQYYREEENGRGNFPPRFSGLQFPNYSSELNVNALELDDSALYLCASTLFRGRGNTEAFFGQGTRLTVV.

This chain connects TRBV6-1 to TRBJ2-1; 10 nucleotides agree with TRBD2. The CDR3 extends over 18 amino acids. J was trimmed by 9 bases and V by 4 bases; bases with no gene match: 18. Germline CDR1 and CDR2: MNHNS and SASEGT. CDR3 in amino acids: CASSGPKGRSGRALEQFF. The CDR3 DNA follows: TGTGCCAGCAGTGGACCTAAGGGTCGAAGCGGGAGGGCCCTTGAGCAGTTCTTC.

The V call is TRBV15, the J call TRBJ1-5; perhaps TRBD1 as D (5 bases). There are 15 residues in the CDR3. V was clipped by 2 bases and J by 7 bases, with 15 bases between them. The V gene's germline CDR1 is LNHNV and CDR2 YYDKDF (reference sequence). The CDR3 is CATSRPYGGIQPQHF. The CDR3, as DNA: TGTGCCACCAGCAGACCCTACGGGGGGATCCAGCCCCAGCATTTT.

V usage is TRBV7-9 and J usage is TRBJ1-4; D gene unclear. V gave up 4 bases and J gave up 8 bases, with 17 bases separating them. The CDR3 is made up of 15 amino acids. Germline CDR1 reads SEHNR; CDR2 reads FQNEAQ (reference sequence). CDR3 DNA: TGTGCCAGCAGCTCCCAAGGCGGGGTGGGGGAAAAACTGTTTTTT. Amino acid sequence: CASSSQGGVGEKLFF.

CDR3 in amino acids: CASGSSSGGTVYEQYF. The CDR3 DNA follows: TGTGCCAGCGGTTCTTCTAGCGGGGGGACGGTATACGAGCAGTACTTC. The chain recombines TRBV6-5 with TRBJ2-7; TRBD2 aligns across 11 bases. Trimming took 8 bases from V and 4 from J; bases not matched to a gene: 13. In germline, CDR1 is MNHEY, CDR2 SVGAGI. This CDR3 has 16 amino acids.

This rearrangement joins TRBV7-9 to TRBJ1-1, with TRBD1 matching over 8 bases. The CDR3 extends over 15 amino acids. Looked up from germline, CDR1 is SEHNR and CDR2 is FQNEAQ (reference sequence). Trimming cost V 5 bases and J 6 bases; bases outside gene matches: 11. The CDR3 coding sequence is TGTGCCAGCAGCCCCCGGGGGGACAGGTTCTCTGAAGCTTTCTTT. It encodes CASSPRGDRFSEAFF. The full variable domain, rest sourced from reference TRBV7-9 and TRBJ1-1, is DTGVSQNPRHKITKRGQNVTFRCDPISEHNRLYWYRQTLGQGPEFLTYFQNEAQLEKSRLLSDRFSAERPKGSFSTLEIQRTEQGDSAMYLCASSPRGDRFSEAFFGQGTRLTVV.

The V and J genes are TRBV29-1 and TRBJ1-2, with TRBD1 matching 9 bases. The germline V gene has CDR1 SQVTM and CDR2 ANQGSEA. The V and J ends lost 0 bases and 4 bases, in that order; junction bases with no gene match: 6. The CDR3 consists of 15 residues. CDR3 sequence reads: CSVEDRDREGYGYTF. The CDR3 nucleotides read TGCAGCGTTGAAGACCGGGACAGGGAAGGCTATGGCTACACCTTC.